This T cell receptor (beta chain) was sequenced for a study of PD-L1 blockade in urothelial cancer. This CDR3 spans 15 amino acids. The J segment lost 1 base and the V segment lost 6 bases, leaving 9 bases of the junction unmatched. The germline CDR1 and CDR2 sequences are MNHNS and SASEGT. Only in-frame clones appear in the TCRdb table, and some are missing; sequencing was by immunoSEQ multiplex PCR. The sample contains 49,000 or so clones, less than 85% of which appear only once. Time point specified: pretreatment peripheral blood. V gene TRBV6-1 combines with J gene TRBJ2-7; 7 positions agree with TRBD1. The sample here was PBMCs, taken around atezolizumab (anti-PD-L1) treatment. The TCR was taken from a man between 65 and 85 years old with urothelial cancer. The CDR3 bases are TGTGCCAGCAGCGCTCGGGACAGCCTATCCTACGAGCAGTACTTC. Translation: CASSARDSLSYEQYF.